This note documents a single T cell receptor (beta chain) sequence. The clone's antigen remains unknown. Base qualities were left out, and no much larger clone turns up one base away. This entry is derived from a study of cytomegalovirus exposure and HLA in healthy donors (dated by TCRdb to 2016 to 2017). For the wider study: According to an earlier analysis of 550 to 700 of the donors, about 179 million T cells yielded roughly 100 million unique TCR beta sequences and approximately 300 Gb of sequence data. An early release covering some 640 HLA-typed donors comprised approximately 300 gigabases of sequencing data and around 85 million unique TCR sequences. Of the 300 to 400 genotyped donors, approximately 83% fell in the genetic ancestry cluster associated with self-reported Caucasian donors. The study aimed to test whether cataloging public T cell receptors could reveal signatures of past pathogen exposure. The T cell repertoires of 670 or so subjects were profiled by immunosequencing and related to cytomegalovirus serostatus. Along with the approximately 700-subject first cohort, a separate validation cohort of approximately 110 different subjects was used. The study combined high-throughput TCR immunosequencing, statistical association of individual TCRs with disease status, and machine learning to predict cytomegalovirus infection status. In a later analysis, previously published TCR beta repertoires from about 640 donors were re-analyzed and high-resolution HLA genotyping was added so that TCR occurrence patterns could be studied. Rather than using new phenotypic data, the later analysis identified candidate immune exposures from TCR beta sequences and from how often those sequences occurred across donors. In an earlier analysis of roughly 540 of the donors, high-throughput TCR beta sequencing was used to judge whether each TCR beta V gene segment behaved as functional or pseudogenic. Alongside the repertoire data, information on donor age, sex, ethnicity and CMV serostatus was compiled. In a later genetic analysis, genome-wide SNP genotypes for about 55% of the 666 donors were used, and that subset was treated as a discovery cohort. Every repertoire in the discovery cohort had been generated on one and the same sequencing platform. Both class I and class II loci were covered by HLA typing, at four-digit resolution. The number of donors typed differed by locus, with 629-630 for A, B, C, DRB1 and DQB1, roughly 550 for DQA1, 600 to 610 for DPA1, and 472 for DPB1. Because of strong linkage in the cohort, five DR-DQ haplotypes were treated as single units for association and clustering. Across some 400 genotyped donors of the cohort, an average of approximately 240,000 unique TCR beta nucleotide sequences per donor were sequenced, and 15% to 20% of those sequences were non-productive. What the authors observed across the whole study: The study gave a list of more than 150 TCR beta chains associated with cytomegalovirus. Because the 87-base-pair reads could not distinguish some IMGT-functional V segments, including TRBV6-2 and TRBV6-3, those segments were excluded. In an earlier analysis of 587 of the donors, most TCR beta V segments appeared in productive rearrangements about 87% or about 30% of the time, broadly matching IMGT annotations. Linkage disequilibrium might explain the correlated functional status among segregating V segments, but an unknown experimental factor could not be ruled out. Because counts were too low, seventeen rarely observed V segments, including chromosome 9 orphons, were excluded from the earlier analysis of 587 of the donors. Most CMV-associated TCR beta chains appeared to be HLA-restricted in a later analysis, and the HLA associations seemed to be driven largely by CMV exposure. In a later genetic analysis, fewer N-insertions in productive TCRs were reported among donors in an Asian-associated ancestry cluster than the approximately 710-donor mean. A later genetic analysis associated a missense DCLRE1C variant with V-gene and J-gene trimming of TCR beta chains, and an independent cohort replicated the association. Because HLA typing was missing for some donors at each locus, association tests included only the typed subset. Most TCR sequences were seen in very few donors, while some public TCRs were found in many individuals. According to the authors, the approach could potentially be generalized to other disease states and immunological phenotypes. The only immune exposure information available for the cohort was CMV serostatus. A further reported finding was that TCR beta sequences accurately predicted the HLA-A and HLA-B alleles for most subjects in the first cohort. In both the original and validation cohorts, the classifier was reported to diagnose cytomegalovirus status with high specificity and sensitivity. Sequencing depth was assumed to be roughly uniform across donors in the presence/absence analyses, though that assumption may not hold. This cohort had only TCR beta chains sequenced, and the lack of alpha or paired-chain data limited which features could be detected. In a later analysis, the rate of TCR association differed among HLA loci, with DRB1 alleles having the most associated TCRs and HLA-C alleles having the fewest. Specific HLA alleles were associated with more than 15,000 TCR beta sequences at a false discovery rate of 0.05 in a later analysis. When HLA alleles, especially DR and DQ, strongly co-occurred, attributing TCR associations to individual alleles was difficult. Compared with equally common non-associated chains, HLA-associated TCR beta chains in a later analysis were more clonally expanded and had lower generation probabilities. According to a later analysis, parvovirus B19, influenza, CMV and Epstein-Barr virus appeared linked to several top co-occurrence clusters. In vitro tests confirmed that three of the cytomegalovirus-associated TCR beta chains recognize cytomegalovirus antigens. A group of highly shared sequence variants was considered likely to be a technical artifact of the sequencing pipeline.

Libraries were prepared through the immunoSEQ multiplex PCR assay. For the multiplex PCR, a mixture combining 60 forward primers for TCR Vbeta segments and 13 reverse primers for TCR Jbeta segments was used. The CDR3 region of rearranged TCR beta genes was amplified from genomic DNA with a multiplex PCR assay. Amplified TCR beta libraries were sequenced as 87-base-pair reads on the Illumina HiSeq System. Per the source publication's procedure: Across the roughly 700 repertoires, a later analysis counted 78 million or so unique TCR beta chains, 9.5 million to 13 million of which were shared by at least two donors. A nearest-neighbor algorithm error-corrected the raw reads and collapsed the reads into unique sequences, merging closely related sequences to remove PCR and sequencing errors. CDR3 sequences were aligned to IMGT reference sequences to assign V, D and J gene segments. Each retained sequence needed at least a six-nucleotide match to both a V gene segment and a J gene segment. A rearrangement was called productive if the CDR3 had no stop codons and remained in frame with V and J, and every other rearrangement was called non-productive. Following IMGT convention, CDR3 was defined as the stretch from the second conserved V-encoded cysteine to the conserved J-encoded phenylalanine. In an earlier analysis of around 570 of the donors, sequences lacking an unambiguous match to a single V gene segment were excluded. An earlier analysis of some 500 of the donors classified V segments as functional when productive rearrangements were above 56.7% and as segregating when the standard deviation between donors was above 5%. A statistical classification framework was developed to diagnose cytomegalovirus status using the catalog of TCR beta chain sequences. A later analysis assigned V and J genes by comparing TCR nucleotide sequences with IMGT/GENE-DB human TR gene sequences. A later analysis assigned CDR3 sequences and most-parsimonious VDJ recombination scenarios with the TCRdist pipeline. In a later analysis, each TCR beta chain was defined by its CDR3 amino acid sequence together with its V-gene family, and reads lacking a unique V-gene family were excluded. A later analysis removed several hundred highly shared, low-generation-probability nucleotide sequences to deal with suspected cross-contamination and a sequencing artifact. In a later analysis, a clonal expansion index for each public chain was calculated from normalized within-repertoire ranks of inferred template counts. In a later analysis, generation probabilities were computed using a VDJ recombination model fitted to out-of-frame rearrangements, and the results were checked against IGoR. Hypergeometric tests were used in a later analysis to score TCR-TCR, TCR-HLA and TCR-CMV co-occurrence, with a repertoire-size bias correction applied to the TCR pairs. In a later analysis, false discovery rates were estimated by permuting HLA or CMV assignments 20 times. In a later analysis, co-occurring TCRs were grouped with DBSCAN, and TCRdist sequence similarity was added when clustering was performed within HLA-allele-positive subsets. For co-occurrence clustering, repertoires with fewer than 30,000 or more than 120,000 public chains were excluded, along with a handful of repertoires with anomalous nucleotide sharing. In TCRdb, the immuneACCESS table is reduced to in-frame sequences with V and J assigned. These tables do not hold every clone; where another copy was compared, an unresolved V gene accounts for under half, and the others remain unexplained. D and trimming come from the DNA, and the V and J calls and clone size come from that table. The sample records some 120,000 clones, 79% of which are singletons. 4% to 5.5% of the sample comes from the top ten.

The cohort was made up of around 720 healthy bone marrow donors. At the time of sampling, all cohort members were nominally healthy, though unrecorded immune exposures were likely present. The donor was CMV seropositive and belonged to the group of over 250 seropositive cohort members. Every donor gave a peripheral blood sample, and the peripheral blood mononuclear cells from that sample were used for TCR beta sequencing. The Qiagen DNeasy Blood Extraction Kit was used to extract genomic DNA from the blood cell samples. The CDR3 goes from the cysteine to the phenylalanine over 14 residues. The retained sequence is limited to the CDR3, 42 bases, with the frame set at the first base. The germline V gene encodes CDR1 LNHDA and CDR2 SQIVND (reference sequence). Trimming removed 5 bases from V and 4 bases from J, leaving 14 bases between the germline ends.

The origin of this receptor is a man under 40 in good health and CMV-seropositive. Sequencing was performed on PBMCs. Here the chain combines TRBV19 and TRBJ1-1; a tentative D call is TRBD1 (5 bases match). The DNA reads TGTGCCAGTAGTTTAGGGGCCCGGGGCACTGAAGCTTTCTTT. The translation is CASSLGARGTEAFF.